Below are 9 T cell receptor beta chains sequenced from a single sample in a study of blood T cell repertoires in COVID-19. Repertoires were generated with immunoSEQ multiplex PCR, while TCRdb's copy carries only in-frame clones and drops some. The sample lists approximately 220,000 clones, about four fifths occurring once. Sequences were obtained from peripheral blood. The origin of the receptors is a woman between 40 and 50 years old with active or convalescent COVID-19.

CDR3 region: CASSQPDRGNNEQFF. The CDR3 nucleotides are TGTGCCAGCAGCCAGCCGGACAGGGGCAACAATGAGCAGTTCTTC. The J gene is TRBJ2-1, the V gene TRBV3-1 (or the pseudogene TRBV3-2); 9 nucleotides match TRBD1. V shed 3 bases, J shed 5 bases, and the junction held 5 bases outside the gene matches. Germline CDR1 and CDR2: LGHDT and YNNKEL (reference sequence). CDR3 length equals 15 residues.

The CDR3 DNA reads as TGTGCCAGCAGTTTACCCGGACAGCCCGGCGGCTACACCTTC. Amino acid sequence: CASSLPGQPGGYTF. V is TRBV28 and J is TRBJ1-2; TRBD1 is a possible D gene (6 bases). V was shortened by 2 bases and J by 8 bases, with 15 bases between the two germline ends. The germline gives CDR1 MDHEN, CDR2 SYDVKM. This CDR3 has 14 amino acids.

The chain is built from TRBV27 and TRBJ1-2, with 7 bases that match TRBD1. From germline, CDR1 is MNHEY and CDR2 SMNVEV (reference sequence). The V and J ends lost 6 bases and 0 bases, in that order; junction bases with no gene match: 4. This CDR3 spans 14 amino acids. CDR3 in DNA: TGTGCCAGCAGCTCAGGGGGAGCTAACTATGGCTACACCTTC. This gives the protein CASSSGGANYGYTF.

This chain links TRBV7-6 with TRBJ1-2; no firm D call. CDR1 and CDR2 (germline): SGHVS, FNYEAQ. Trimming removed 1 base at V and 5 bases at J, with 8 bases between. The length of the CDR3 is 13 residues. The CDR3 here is CASSLGPIYGYTF. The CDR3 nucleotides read TGTGCCAGCAGCTTAGGGCCGATTTATGGCTACACCTTC.

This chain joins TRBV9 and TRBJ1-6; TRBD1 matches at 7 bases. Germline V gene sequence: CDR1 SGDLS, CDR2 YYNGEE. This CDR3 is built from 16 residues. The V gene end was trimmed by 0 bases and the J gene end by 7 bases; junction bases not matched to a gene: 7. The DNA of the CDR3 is TGTGCCAGCAGCGTAGGGAAGGGGGCAGTAAATTCACCCCTCCACTTT. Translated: CASSVGKGAVNSPLHF.

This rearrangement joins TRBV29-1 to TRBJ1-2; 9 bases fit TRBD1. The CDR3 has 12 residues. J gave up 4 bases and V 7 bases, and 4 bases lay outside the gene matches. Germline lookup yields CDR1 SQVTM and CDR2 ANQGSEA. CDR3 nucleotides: TGCAGCGCCCGGGACAGGGTCTATGGCTACACCTTC. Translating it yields CSARDRVYGYTF.

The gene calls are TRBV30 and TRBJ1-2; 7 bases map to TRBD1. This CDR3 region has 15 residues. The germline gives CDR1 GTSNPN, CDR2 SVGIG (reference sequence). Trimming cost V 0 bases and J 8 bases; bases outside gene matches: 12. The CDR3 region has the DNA TGTGCCTGGAGTGTACTAGAAACAGGGGCTGGGGGCTACACCTTC. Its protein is CAWSVLETGAGGYTF.

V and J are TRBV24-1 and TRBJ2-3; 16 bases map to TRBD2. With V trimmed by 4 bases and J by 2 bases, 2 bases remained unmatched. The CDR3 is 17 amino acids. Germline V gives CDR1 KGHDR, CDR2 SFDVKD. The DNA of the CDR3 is TGTGCCACCAGTGAGGGACTAGCGGGAGGGTACACAGATACGCAGTATTTT. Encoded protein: CATSEGLAGGYTDTQYF.

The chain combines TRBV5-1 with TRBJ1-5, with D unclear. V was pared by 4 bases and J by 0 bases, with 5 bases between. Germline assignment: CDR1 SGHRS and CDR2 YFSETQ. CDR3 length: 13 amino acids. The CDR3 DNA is TGCGCCAGCAGCGAGTATAGCAATCAGCCCCAGCATTTT. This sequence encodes CASSEYSNQPQHF.